The 21 T cell receptor beta chains listed next were all sequenced from one sample in a study of T cell repertoires in cytomegalovirus infection. No antigen is known for these receptors. TCRdb redid the calling of the reads with MiXCR, one entry per CDR3 protein. The sample records around 430,000 distinct CDR3 sequences, approximately 42% being singletons. Sequenced material: cultured PBMCs, taken from culture after CMV antigen stimulation. Source of these receptors: a human donor in good health (CMV status not recorded). Some clones in this sample may be carry-over from other donors' samples.

V gene TRBV4-1 combines with J gene TRBJ2-2, with TRBD2 identical over 12 bases. The germline gives CDR1 MGHRA, CDR2 YSYEKL. The CDR3 consists of 16 residues. V gave up 0 bases and J gave up 4 bases; unmatched junction bases: 0. The CDR3 sequence: CASSQELAGGTGELFF. The CDR3 DNA reads TGCGCCAGCAGCCAAGAACTAGCGGGAGGCACCGGGGAGCTGTTTTTT.

The chain links TRBV25-1 to TRBJ1-3; D uncertain. The germline V and J ends were trimmed by 8 bases and 2 bases, with 13 bases remaining between them. The CDR3 covers 14 residues. The V gene's germline CDR1 is MGHDK and CDR2 SYGVNS. This CDR3 is CASADTLTGNTIYF. The CDR3 DNA follows: TGTGCCAGCGCCGACACGCTGACTGGAAACACCATATATTTT.

The chain joins TRBV20-1 to TRBJ1-5; no clear D. CDR3 length: 14 residues. From germline, CDR1 is DFQATT and CDR2 SNEGSKA (reference sequence). V lost 5 bases to trimming and J lost 0 bases, with 11 bases between them. CDR3 sequence: CSAAPSYSNQPQHF. In DNA, the CDR3 is TGCAGTGCTGCTCCGAGTTATAGCAATCAGCCCCAGCATTTT.

The chain combines TRBV7-6 with TRBJ1-1, with D unclear. V was cut by 5 bases and J by 3 bases, with 13 bases left in between. There are 14 residues in the CDR3. The V gene's germline CDR1 is SGHVS and CDR2 FNYEAQ. The CDR3 region is CASSPHLSYTEAFF. The CDR3, as DNA: TGTGCCAGCAGCCCCCACCTCTCGTACACTGAAGCTTTCTTT.

This clonotype showed up many times. The chain joins TRBV7-2 to TRBJ2-7; no firm D call. In germline, CDR1 is SGHTA, CDR2 FQGNSA. The V gene lost 2 bases and the J gene lost 0 bases, with 8 bases spanning the gap. The CDR3 runs 14 residues. This chain's CDR3 is CASSLSFTSYEQYF. DNA for the CDR3: TGTGCCAGCAGCTTAAGTTTTACCTCCTACGAGCAGTACTTC.

The chain joins TRBV20-1 to TRBJ2-1; 7 positions agree with TRBD2. Trimming cost V 6 bases and J 0 bases; bases outside gene matches: 8. This CDR3 has 15 residues. In germline, CDR1 is DFQATT, CDR2 SNEGSKA (reference sequence). The CDR3 loop is CSAKSRGSSYNEQFF. The CDR3 bases are TGCAGTGCGAAATCGCGGGGGAGCTCCTACAATGAGCAGTTCTTC.

This clonotype was observed a handful of times. The chain uses TRBV19 and TRBJ2-1; D not resolved. The germline CDR1 and CDR2 sequences are LNHDA and SQIVND (reference sequence). The CDR3 has 14 residues. V was pared by 6 bases and J by 2 bases, with 11 bases between. The CDR3 DNA is TGTGCCAGTAGGGGCGTATCCCCCTACAATGAGCAGTTCTTC. As protein: CASRGVSPYNEQFF.

This chain uses TRBV4-3 with TRBJ2-7, with D uncertain. The V gene's germline CDR1 is LGHNA and CDR2 YSLEER. V lost 4 bases and J 6 bases, leaving 13 bases between the germline ends. The CDR3 is 13 amino acids. CDR3 in amino acids: CASSPTGTREQYF. CDR3 sequence (DNA): TGCGCCAGCAGCCCGACTGGTACACGCGAGCAGTACTTC.

This clonotype was counted at least ten times. The chain recombines TRBV7-2 with TRBJ1-5, with a tentative D call TRBD1 (6 bases). Per germline, CDR1 SGHTA and CDR2 FQGNSA. The CDR3 runs to 15 residues. The germline V and J ends were trimmed by 3 bases and 4 bases, with 13 bases remaining between them. CDR3 coding DNA: TGTGCCAGCAGCTTCATCTCAGGGGCGAATCAGCCCCAGCATTTT. The encoded protein is CASSFISGANQPQHF.

Many counts were recorded for this clonotype. The rearrangement uses TRBV7-2 and TRBJ2-3; D not certain. V was cut by 5 bases and J by 6 bases, with 15 bases left in between. CDR1 is SGHTA, CDR2 FQGNSA, per germline. The CDR3 is made up of 14 amino acids. As DNA, the CDR3 is TGTGCCAGCAGCCCAGTAGGAAGGTCGGATACGCAGTATTTT. Its protein is CASSPVGRSDTQYF.

V and J are TRBV7-8 and TRBJ2-3; D is uncertain. Germline CDR1 SGHVS, CDR2 FQNEAQ. The CDR3 has 13 amino acids. Trimming cost V 4 bases and J 6 bases, with 11 bases left between them. The CDR3 protein is CASSSQPWDTQYF. CDR3 DNA sequence: TGTGCCAGCAGCTCCCAACCATGGGATACGCAGTATTTT.

The chain employs TRBV7-9 and TRBJ1-2, with TRBD1 as a possible D gene (6 bases). Trimming stripped 5 bases from V and 2 bases from J, with 18 bases between. This CDR3 contains 16 residues. CDR1 SEHNR and CDR2 FQNEAQ come from the germline V gene (reference sequence). CDR3 bases: TGTGCCAGCAGCCAGGTCGGGGGCCGGGAGAACTATGGCTACACCTTC. Protein: CASSQVGGRENYGYTF.

As DNA, the CDR3 is TGTGCCAGCAGCTTCTCTGGGGGGCGCGAATCACCAGCTTTCTTT. This sequence encodes CASSFSGGRESPAFF. The chain couples TRBV11-2 to TRBJ1-1, with TRBD1 as a possible D gene (6 bases). Germline CDR1 is SGHAT and CDR2 is FQNNGV. Trimming took 3 bases from V and 10 from J, leaving 21 bases between them. This CDR3 has 15 residues.

This clonotype was recorded a few times. The chain carries TRBV28 and TRBJ1-5; 11 bases line up with TRBD1. CDR3 length equals 15 residues. Per germline, CDR1 MDHEN and CDR2 SYDVKM. V lost 5 bases and J lost 2; bases outside the gene matches: 2. The CDR3: CASSRTGGRNQPQHF. Written as DNA, the CDR3 is TGTGCCAGCAGTCGGACAGGGGGCCGCAATCAGCCCCAGCATTTT.

The genes are TRBV10-3 and TRBJ2-7; either TRBD1 or TRBD2 may fit D (5 bases each). V was clipped by 6 bases and J by 0 bases, with 12 bases between them. This CDR3 comprises 14 residues. In germline, CDR1 is ENHRY, CDR2 SYGVKD. The CDR3 loop reads CAIRRDANSYEQYF. The CDR3 DNA follows: TGTGCCATCAGGAGGGACGCCAACTCCTACGAGCAGTACTTC.

The V gene is TRBV7-9, the J gene TRBJ1-1; D unclear. From germline, CDR1 is SEHNR and CDR2 FQNEAQ (reference sequence). The ends were cut back, 5 bases at V and 4 bases at J, with 11 bases in the middle. The CDR3 totals 13 residues. The CDR3 loop reads CASSPVLCTEAFF. The CDR3 region has the DNA TGTGCCAGCAGCCCCGTTTTGTGCACTGAAGCTTTCTTT.

The chain links TRBV5-5 to TRBJ1-5; perhaps TRBD1 as D (5 bases). Trimming took 2 bases from V and 2 from J, leaving 8 bases between them. The CDR3 totals 14 residues. Germline V gene sequence: CDR1 SGHKS, CDR2 YYEKEE (reference sequence). The CDR3 DNA is TGTGCCAGCAGCTTCGGGACTGGCAATCAGCCCCAGCATTTT. This codes for CASSFGTGNQPQHF.

J is TRBJ2-2 and V is TRBV7-2; no clear D gene. The CDR3 is 12 amino acids. V was cut by 2 bases and J by 11 bases, with 9 bases left in between. Germline V gene lookup returns CDR1 SGHTA and CDR2 FQGNSA. Here the CDR3 DNA reads TGTGCCAGCAGCTTAATCCTATTAGAGCTGTTTTTT. Protein product: CASSLILLELFF.

This clonotype was detected only a few times. This sequence joins TRBV12-3 or TRBV12-4 and TRBJ2-3; a possible D gene is TRBD2 (6 bases). The CDR3 loop spans 16 amino acids. V lost 0 bases, J lost 1 base, and 11 bases lay in between. The CDR3 here is CASSLAPGEGTDTQYF. CDR3 bases: TGTGCCAGCAGTTTAGCGCCGGGAGAGGGCACAGATACGCAGTATTTT.

The rearrangement links TRBV24-1 to TRBJ2-1; 8 bases map to TRBD2. CDR3 length equals 16 residues. Losses at the gene ends were 9 bases for V and 0 bases for J; bases not matched to a gene: 9. Germline V gene data show CDR1 as KGHDR and CDR2 as SFDVKD. The DNA of the CDR3 is TGTGCCACCCGTGGCGGGGGGTACGACTCCTACAATGAGCAGTTCTTC. Protein sequence: CATRGGGYDSYNEQFF.

The gene calls are TRBV25-1 and TRBJ2-6; D is undetermined. This CDR3 spans 15 amino acids. CDR1 MGHDK and CDR2 SYGVNS come from the germline V gene. Trimming took off 2 bases at V and 1 base at J, with 6 bases between the two ends. This CDR3 reads CASSEKASGANVLTF. CDR3 in DNA: TGTGCCAGCAGTGAAAAGGCGTCTGGGGCCAACGTCCTGACTTTC.